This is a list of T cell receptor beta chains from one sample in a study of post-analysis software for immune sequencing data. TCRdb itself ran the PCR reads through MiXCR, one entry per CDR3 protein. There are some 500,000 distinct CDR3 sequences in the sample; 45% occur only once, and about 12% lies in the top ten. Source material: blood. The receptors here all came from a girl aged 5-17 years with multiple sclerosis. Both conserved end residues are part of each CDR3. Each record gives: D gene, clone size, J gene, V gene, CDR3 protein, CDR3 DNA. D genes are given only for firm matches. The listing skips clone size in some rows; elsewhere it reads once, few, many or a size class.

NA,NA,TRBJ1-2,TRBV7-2,CASSFGLANYGYTF,TGTGCCAGCAGCTTCGGGTTAGCTAACTATGGCTACACCTTC
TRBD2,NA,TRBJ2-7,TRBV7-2,CASSSPGTSEYEQYF,TGTGCCAGCAGCTCGCCCGGGACTAGCGAATACGAGCAGTACTTC
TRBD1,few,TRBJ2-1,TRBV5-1,CASSWTGGSHYNEQFF,TGCGCCAGCAGCTGGACAGGGGGCTCTCACTACAATGAGCAGTTCTTC
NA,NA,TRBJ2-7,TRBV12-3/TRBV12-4,CASAAYEQYF,TGTGCCAGCGCCGCCTACGAGCAGTACTTC
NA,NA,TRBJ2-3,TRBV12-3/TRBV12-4,CASSPPPGATDAQYF,TGTGCCAGCAGTCCGCCGCCGGGAGCAACAGATGCGCAGTATTTT
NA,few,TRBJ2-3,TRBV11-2,CASSPSLATMADTQYF,TGTGCCAGCAGCCCGAGCCTAGCGACAATGGCAGATACGCAGTATTTT
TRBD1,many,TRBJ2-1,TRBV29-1,CSALTGTGLNEQFF,TGCAGCGCATTGACCGGGACAGGGTTAAATGAGCAGTTCTTC
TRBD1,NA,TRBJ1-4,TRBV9,CASSVPGQGARSTNEKLFF,TGTGCCAGCAGCGTACCGGGACAGGGGGCGCGATCGACTAATGAAAAACTGTTTTTT
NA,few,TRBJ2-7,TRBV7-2,CASSPWEAYEQYF,TGTGCCAGCAGCCCATGGGAGGCCTACGAGCAGTACTTC
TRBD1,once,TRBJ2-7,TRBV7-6,CASQKQTGQGYSYEQYF,TGTGCCAGCCAGAAACAAACTGGACAGGGATACTCCTACGAGCAGTACTTC
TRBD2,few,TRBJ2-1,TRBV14,CASGLVGLDEQFF,TGTGCCAGCGGACTAGTTGGTTTGGATGAGCAGTTCTTC
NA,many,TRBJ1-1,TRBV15,CATSKEGGRAYTEAFF,TGTGCCACCAGCAAGGAGGGAGGGAGGGCCTACACTGAAGCTTTCTTT
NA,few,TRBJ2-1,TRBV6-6,CASSYSMEGGGPNEQFF,TGTGCCAGCAGTTACTCGATGGAGGGAGGGGGCCCCAATGAGCAGTTCTTC
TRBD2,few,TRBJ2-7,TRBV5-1,CASSRIRGLAGGRNYEQYF,TGCGCCAGCAGCCGGATCCGGGGACTAGCGGGAGGACGAAACTACGAGCAGTACTTC
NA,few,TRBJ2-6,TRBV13,CASSAPGVHGANVLTF,TGTGCCAGCAGTGCACCCGGGGTGCACGGGGCCAACGTCCTGACTTTC
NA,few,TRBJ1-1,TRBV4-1,CASSPGILGLGEAFF,TGCGCCAGCAGCCCGGGGATCTTGGGGCTGGGAGAAGCTTTCTTT
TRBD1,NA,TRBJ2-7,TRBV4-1,CASSPAQGFSYEQYF,TGCGCCAGCAGCCCCGCACAGGGGTTCTCCTACGAGCAGTACTTC
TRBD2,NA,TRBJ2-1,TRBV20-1,CSASGPAGGYYNEQFF,TGCAGTGCTAGCGGCCCCGCGGGAGGGTACTACAATGAGCAGTTCTTC
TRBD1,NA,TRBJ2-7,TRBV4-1,CASSLRRLGQGTYEQYF,TGCGCCAGCAGCCTAAGAAGACTGGGACAGGGCACATACGAGCAGTACTTC
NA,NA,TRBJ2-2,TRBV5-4,CASSFQGGRSLFF,TGTGCCAGCAGCTTTCAGGGGGGCAGATCGCTGTTTTTT
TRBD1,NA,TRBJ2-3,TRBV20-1,CSASGQQFTDTQYF,TGCAGTGCTTCGGGACAGCAATTCACAGATACGCAGTATTTT
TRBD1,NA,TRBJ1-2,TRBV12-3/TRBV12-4,CASSRQGSSYGYTF,TGTGCCAGCAGTCGACAGGGATCGTCCTATGGCTACACCTTC